These 3 T cell receptor beta chains were all obtained from the same sample, sequenced in a study of blood T cell repertoires in COVID-19 (TCRdb year 2020). The library was prepared using the immunoSEQ multiplex PCR assay. Imported from immuneACCESS, the table was reduced by TCRdb to in-frame sequences with V and J called. These copies leave out some clones; in studies compared against another copy, an unresolved V gene accounts for under half, and the cause of the remainder is not known. Recorded for this sample are 50,000 to 75,000 clones; 65% to 80% of them occurred a single time. In total, the top ten clones hold approximately 5.1% of the sample. Sample: peripheral blood. These TCRs come from a human donor in a cohort sampled during active COVID-19.

V and J are TRBV11-2 and TRBJ1-2; weak D call: TRBD1 (5 bases). V gave up 10 bases and J gave up 6 bases, with 18 bases separating them. The CDR3 length is 13 residues. Germline assignment: CDR1 SGHAT and CDR2 FQNNGV. The CDR3 sequence is CAISRTGVHGYTF. The CDR3 coding sequence is TGTGCCATCTCAAGGACGGGGGTCCATGGCTACACCTTC.

This clone was observed a handful of times. The chain carries TRBV5-1 and TRBJ1-5, with 9 positions matching TRBD1. The CDR3 extends over 17 amino acids. From germline, CDR1 is SGHRS and CDR2 YFSETQ. The junction had 8 bases not matched to a gene; V was cut back by 0 bases and J by 4 bases. In DNA, the CDR3 is TGCGCCAGCAGCTTGGGACCAACCGGGACAGGGAATCAGCCCCAGCATTTT. Translated: CASSLGPTGTGNQPQHF.

The chain combines TRBV19 with TRBJ2-3; 7 nucleotides agree with TRBD2. The ends lost 5 bases at V and 4 bases at J; junction bases unmatched: 6. Germline values: CDR1 LNHDA, CDR2 SQIVND (reference sequence). The CDR3 sequence is 14 residues long. The chain's CDR3 is CASSVRDYPDTQYF. Written as DNA, the CDR3 is TGTGCCAGTAGTGTACGGGACTACCCAGATACGCAGTATTTT.